This entry lists 17 T cell receptor beta chains sequenced from one sample in a study of regulatory T cells in long-lasting Graves disease. Arm-PCR of CDR3 regions and iRepertoire HTBI primers were used to build TCR beta libraries. MiXCR, applied by TCRdb to the multiplex PCR reads, yields one record per CDR3 protein. The sample yields fewer than 400,000 distinct CDR3 sequences, about 18% seen once. Indicated time point: newly diagnosed GD, antithyroid drugs for less than 3 months. Isolated PBMC RNA provided the starting material for the TCR library. The material sequenced was peripheral blood mononuclear cells (PBMCs), taken at new diagnosis, from a patient treated with antithyroid drugs. These receptor sequences come from a female donor with Graves disease.

This clonotype was counted only a few times. A read error may explain this, as a much larger clone is one base away. The chain combines TRBV30 with TRBJ2-3; perhaps TRBD2 as D (6 bases). The CDR3 sequence is 14 residues long. Germline CDR1 is GTSNPN and CDR2 is SVGIG (reference sequence). V lost 5 bases to trimming and J lost 3 bases, with 15 bases between them. DNA for the CDR3: TGTGCCTGGGGAGTCGGGAGTTGGACAGATACGCAGTATTTT. Translated, it gives CAWGVGSWTDTQYF.

This clonotype was counted a few times. The CDR3, as DNA: TGTGCCAGCAGCAATGACAGGGGGGAAAAACTGTTTTTT. Translating gives CASSNDRGEKLFF. The chain couples TRBV7-2 to TRBJ1-4; 9 bases map to TRBD1. This CDR3 region has 13 residues. Germline values: CDR1 SGHTA, CDR2 FQGNSA. The J segment lost 8 bases and the V segment lost 5 bases, leaving 3 bases of the junction unmatched.

Details on this clonotype: One end of the junction does not line up with germline, which may come from a read error. The CDR3 region has the DNA TGTGCCAGCGGCTTAGATTCAGGACAGGTGTACAATGAGCTGTTCTTC. Translated, it gives CASGLDSGQVYNELFF. The V gene is TRBV11-3, the J gene TRBJ2-1; 7 nucleotides align to TRBD1. The CDR3 is 16 residues long. Looked up from germline, CDR1 is SGHNT and CDR2 is YENEEA.

This clonotype came up many times. The rearrangement links TRBV6-5 to TRBJ2-5; D remains ambiguous. The V end was cut by 0 bases, the J end by 5 bases, with 16 bases between. The CDR3 contains 16 residues. Germline CDR1 reads MNHEY; CDR2 reads SVGAGI. In nucleotides, the CDR3 is TGTGCCAGCAGTTACTCGAGGAGCGATGTCTTTGAGACCCAGTACTTC. Residues: CASSYSRSDVFETQYF.

This clonotype was counted many times. This sequence joins TRBV28 and TRBJ2-1, with D tentatively TRBD1 (6 bases). Trimming removed 5 bases at V and 6 bases at J, with 26 bases between. The CDR3 loop spans 18 amino acids. The germline V gene encodes CDR1 MDHEN and CDR2 SYDVKM. In DNA form, the CDR3 reads TGTGCCAGCAGTCTCTCGGGCGTACAGGGTACGATAACCAATGAGCAGTTCTTC. This sequence encodes CASSLSGVQGTITNEQFF.

Points on this clonotype: This clone may be a read error of a much larger clone one base away. This chain uses TRBV11-2 with TRBJ2-1; the D is unclear. CDR3 length equals 12 residues. Germline V lookup: CDR1 SGHAT, CDR2 FQNNGV. CDR3 loop: CASSLSNNQQFF. CDR3 coding DNA: TGTGCCAGCAGCCTCTCTAACAATCAGCAGTTCTTC.

This clonotype has at least ten counts. The chain links TRBV3-1 to TRBJ1-2; D call uncertain. The CDR3 sequence is 14 residues long. From germline, CDR1 is LGHDT and CDR2 YNNKEL (reference sequence). Trimming took off 2 bases at V and 3 bases at J, with 10 bases between the two ends. The CDR3 DNA sequence: TGTGCCAGCAGCCAAAGAGGGCAGGACTATGGCTACACCTTC. Its protein is CASSQRGQDYGYTF. Full variable domain (outside the CDR3, taken from reference TRBV3-1 and TRBJ1-2): DTAVSQTPKYLVTQMGNDKSIKCEQNLGHDTMYWYKQDSKKFLKIMFSYNNKELIINETVPNRFSPKSPDKAHLNLHINSLELGDSAVYFCASSQRGQDYGYTFGSGTRLTVV.

This clonotype was recorded many times. The chain links TRBV11-3 to TRBJ2-5; D not resolved. In germline, CDR1 is SGHNT, CDR2 YENEEA. V lost 7 bases, J lost 1 base, and 10 bases lay in between. The CDR3 loop spans 13 amino acids. The CDR3 DNA sequence: TGTGCCAGCAAAGCGACTTTCCAAGAGACCCAGTACTTC. Residues: CASKATFQETQYF. The full variable domain, rest sourced from reference TRBV11-3 and TRBJ2-5, is EAGVVQSPRYKIIEKKQPVAFWCNPISGHNTLYWYLQNLGQGPELLIRYENEEAVDDSQLPKDRFSAERLKGVDSTLKIQPAELGDSAVYLCASKATFQETQYFGPGTRLLVL.

In this sample, this clonotype turned up many times. V and J are TRBV12-3 or TRBV12-4 and TRBJ2-2; 7 bases fit TRBD2. CDR3 length: 15 amino acids. The V gene end was trimmed by 4 bases and the J gene end by 7 bases; junction bases not matched to a gene: 9. The CDR3 protein is CASSYESGKIGELFF. The CDR3 DNA reads TGTGCCAGCAGTTACGAAAGCGGGAAAATCGGGGAGCTGTTTTTT.

This clonotype was detected a few times. The chain uses TRBV12-3 or TRBV12-4 and TRBJ2-1, with 10 bases identical to TRBD2. V shed 7 bases and J 6 bases; nucleotides not matched to a gene: 9. CDR3 length: 15 amino acids. DNA for the CDR3: TGTGCCAGCAATGCGGGGCTAGCGGGAGCCAATGAGCAGTTCTTC. This encodes CASNAGLAGANEQFF.

This clonotype has a count of ten or more. The V gene is TRBV9, the J gene TRBJ1-1; 8 bases align to TRBD1. This CDR3 is 16 amino acids long. CDR1 and CDR2 (germline): SGDLS, YYNGEE. The ends lost 4 bases at V and 3 bases at J; junction bases unmatched: 11. CDR3 in amino acids: CASSPGQGSWDTEAFF. The CDR3 DNA reads TGTGCCAGCAGCCCTGGACAGGGAAGTTGGGACACTGAAGCTTTCTTT.

The chain has TRBV20-1 and TRBJ2-3; 12 bases match TRBD2. Germline V gene data show CDR1 as DFQATT and CDR2 as SNEGSKA (reference sequence). J lost 6 bases, V lost 2 bases, and 3 bases had no gene match. This CDR3 comprises 14 residues. The CDR3 spells CSARTSGRRDTQYF. DNA of the CDR3: TGCAGTGCTAGAACTAGCGGGAGGCGCGATACGCAGTATTTT.

This clonotype was seen many times. The chain recombines TRBV12-3 or TRBV12-4 with TRBJ2-1; D gene unclear. V dropped 7 bases and J dropped 0 bases, with 10 bases sitting between them. CDR3 length: 14 residues. CDR3 coding DNA: TGTGCCAGCAAAATGACCAGCTCCTACAATGAGCAGTTCTTC. As protein: CASKMTSSYNEQFF.

This clonotype was recorded at least ten times. The rearrangement uses TRBV28 and TRBJ2-3, with 11 bases fitting TRBD2. In germline, CDR1 is MDHEN, CDR2 SYDVKM. This CDR3 contains 15 residues. V lost 6 bases and J lost 2; bases outside the gene matches: 4. CDR3 nucleotide sequence: TGTGCCAGCAGGGCTAGCGGGAGGATCACAGATACGCAGTATTTT. It translates to CASRASGRITDTQYF.

This clonotype was seen many times. This CDR3 reads CASSIQGMNTEAFF. CDR3 DNA: TGTGCCAGCAGCATACAGGGTATGAACACTGAAGCTTTCTTT. V is TRBV12-3 or TRBV12-4 and J is TRBJ1-1; tentative D call: TRBD1 (6 bases). This CDR3 region has 14 residues. Trimming pared 6 bases from V and 0 bases from J, leaving 11 bases between.

This clonotype was observed at least ten times. This sequence joins TRBV12-3 or TRBV12-4 and TRBJ2-1; 8 nucleotides agree with TRBD1. V gave up 6 bases and J gave up 9 bases; unmatched junction bases: 16. The CDR3 has 16 amino acids. Here the CDR3 reads CASSPTGGLKWGEQFF. The CDR3 DNA reads TGTGCCAGCAGCCCAACAGGGGGTCTAAAGTGGGGTGAGCAGTTCTTC.

This clonotype appeared many times. The chain recombines TRBV2 with TRBJ2-5; 10 nucleotides line up with TRBD2. Germline lookup yields CDR1 SNHLY and CDR2 FYNNEI. Trimming removed 7 bases from V and 5 bases from J; junction bases left unmatched: 13. The length of the CDR3 is 16 residues. In DNA form, the CDR3 reads TGTGCCAGCACGCTGGCGGCTAGCGGGAGCTGGGAGACCCAGTACTTC. The encoded protein is CASTLAASGSWETQYF.